This T cell receptor (beta chain) was sequenced for a study of blood T cell repertoires in COVID-19. Study-wide context: There were acute and convalescent COVID-19 samples, and they came from the United States, Italy and Spain.

The CDR3 has 13 residues. J gave up 1 base and V 4 bases, and 1 base lay outside the gene matches. Germline-derived CDR1 and CDR2 are SGHVS and FQNEAQ. The table came from immunoSEQ multiplex PCR; TCRdb's copy has only in-frame clones and leaves some out. Altogether around 65,000 clones are present, 65% to 85% being singletons, with the ten largest covering around 21%. The chain uses TRBV7-8 and TRBJ2-7, with 7 bases matching TRBD2. This receptor was identified in a woman older than 75 with active or convalescent COVID-19. Material for sequencing was peripheral blood. The CDR3 nucleotides are TGTGCCAGCAGCTCGGGACTATCCTACGAGCAGTACTTC. Its translation: CASSSGLSYEQYF.